This TCR beta chain is drawn from a study of blood T cell repertoires in COVID-19. Study-level background: Some COVID-19 samples were acute and others convalescent; all came from the United States, Italy and Spain. T cells, B-cell-depleted T cells, or PBMCs supplied cDNA or gDNA.

This clone occurred once. This CDR3 has 14 amino acids. V dropped 2 bases and J dropped 7; count of bases not matched to a gene: 7. CDR1 is MDHEN and CDR2 is SYDVKM in the germline V gene. Original processing methods: Amplifying reference gene primers gave estimates of nucleated cell counts. Produced via immunoSEQ multiplex PCR; TCRdb's table is partial and in-frame only. The DNA gave D and trimming, while V, J and clone size come from that table. This table holds approximately 100,000 clones, 80% to 90% found once. The sequencing sample was made of peripheral blood. The source of this sequence is a woman aged 25 to 39 with acute or convalescent COVID-19. The chain carries TRBV28 and TRBJ1-2; 7 bases agree with TRBD1. The CDR3 nucleotides are TGTGCCAGCAGTTTAGCCAACAGGGGTGGTGGCTACACCTTC. This translates into CASSLANRGGGYTF.